The 22 T cell receptor beta chains listed next were all sequenced from one sample in a study of blood T cell repertoires in COVID-19 (dated by TCRdb to about 2020). Library prep was done by the immunoSEQ multiplex PCR assay. TCRdb holds this immuneACCESS table with in-frame rearrangements only. Some clones are missing; in checked studies, unresolved V genes explain under half, and the rest has no known cause. This sample has around 250,000 clones in its table, and more than 65% of those were observed once. The ten largest account for 3.1% of the sample. Specimen: peripheral blood. Every receptor here comes from a woman between 18 and 30 years old with acute or convalescent COVID-19.

The chain recombines TRBV19 with TRBJ2-1; D is unresolved. V lost 4 bases and J 3 bases, leaving 4 bases between the germline ends. The CDR3 contains 12 residues. Germline V CDR1 and CDR2: LNHDA, SQIVND (reference sequence). The CDR3 loop reads CASSTSYNEQFF. In DNA form, the CDR3 reads TGTGCCAGTAGTACTAGCTACAATGAGCAGTTCTTC. The full variable domain, its missing parts supplied by reference TRBV19 and TRBJ2-1, is DGGITQSPKYLFRKEGQNVTLSCEQNLNHDAMYWYRQDPGQGLRLIYYSQIVNDFQKGDIAEGYSVSREKKESFPLTVTSAQKNPTAFYLCASSTSYNEQFFGPGTRLTVL.

The chain employs TRBV6-6 and TRBJ2-1, with TRBD2 identical over 12 bases. CDR1 is MNHNY, CDR2 SVGAGI, per germline (reference sequence). The CDR3 extends over 16 amino acids. V lost 6 bases and J lost 7; bases outside the gene matches: 10. CDR3 residues: CASSPKTSGSGNEQFF. The DNA for the CDR3 is TGTGCCAGCAGCCCCAAGACTAGCGGGAGTGGGAATGAGCAGTTCTTC.

This clone occurred a few times. This rearrangement joins TRBV19 to TRBJ2-3; a weak D match, TRBD1 (5 bases). Germline loops: CDR1 LNHDA, CDR2 SQIVND (reference sequence). V lost 1 base and J lost 1, with 6 bases in between. CDR3 length: 14 residues. CDR3 region: CASSIAGRTDTQYF. For the CDR3, the DNA is TGTGCCAGTAGTATAGCAGGGCGCACAGATACGCAGTATTTT. Together with reference TRBV19 and TRBJ2-3, the CDR3 gives the full variable domain: DGGITQSPKYLFRKEGQNVTLSCEQNLNHDAMYWYRQDPGQGLRLIYYSQIVNDFQKGDIAEGYSVSREKKESFPLTVTSAQKNPTAFYLCASSIAGRTDTQYFGPGTRLTVL.

V and J are TRBV27 and TRBJ2-3; the D gene is possibly TRBD1 (5 bases). This CDR3 has 16 residues. The V end was cut by 6 bases, the J end by 0 bases, with 16 bases between. Germline V CDR1 and CDR2: MNHEY, SMNVEV (reference sequence). CDR3 sequence: CASRPDRTLSTDTQYF. The CDR3 DNA follows: TGTGCCAGCAGGCCCGACAGAACCCTGAGCACAGATACGCAGTATTTT.

The chain employs TRBV6-1 and TRBJ1-1; TRBD1 matches at 9 bases. Germline V gene data show CDR1 as MNHNS and CDR2 as SASEGT. Unmatched junction bases numbered 13, after V lost 2 bases and J lost 12 bases. The CDR3 has 15 residues. The CDR3 loop is CASSEKWWDREVSFF. In DNA, the CDR3 is TGTGCCAGCAGTGAAAAATGGTGGGACAGGGAGGTATCTTTCTTT.

This clone was seen a single time. The chain has TRBV7-2 and TRBJ1-4, with 8 positions matching TRBD1. The junction had 0 bases not matched to a gene; V was cut back by 1 base and J by 5 bases. The CDR3 loop spans 14 amino acids. The germline gives CDR1 SGHTA, CDR2 FQGNSA. The CDR3 nucleotides are TGTGCCAGCAGCTTAGGGACAGGGAATGAAAAACTGTTTTTT. Its protein product is CASSLGTGNEKLFF.

The chain is built from TRBV7-2 and TRBJ2-7, with 10 bases aligning to TRBD2. From germline, CDR1 is SGHTA and CDR2 FQGNSA. This CDR3 contains 16 residues. With 4 bases clipped from V and 4 bases from J, the junction kept 10 bases outside the gene matches. Here the CDR3 DNA reads TGTGCCAGCAGCTCCCCCCCCGGACTAGCGGCGTACGAGCAGTACTTC. Its translation: CASSSPPGLAAYEQYF.

V usage is TRBV27 and J usage is TRBJ2-1; TRBD2 agrees at 12 bases. V shed 5 bases, J shed 6 bases, and the junction held 8 bases outside the gene matches. The CDR3 loop spans 16 amino acids. In germline, CDR1 is MNHEY, CDR2 SMNVEV (reference sequence). CDR3 residues: CASSTRTSGISNEQFF. Written as DNA, the CDR3 is TGTGCCAGCAGTACCCGGACTAGCGGGATAAGCAATGAGCAGTTCTTC.

This chain links TRBV6-5 with TRBJ2-7; 8 bases are a match to TRBD2. After removal of 6 bases from V and 3 bases from J, the junction contained 7 bases not matched to a gene. From germline, CDR1 is MNHEY and CDR2 SVGAGI. This CDR3 region has 14 residues. The CDR3: CASRRAGDGYEQYF. In nucleotides, the CDR3 is TGTGCCAGCAGAAGAGCGGGAGATGGCTACGAGCAGTACTTC.

V gene TRBV11-2 combines with J gene TRBJ2-3; TRBD2 agrees at 7 bases. The CDR3 consists of 17 residues. V lost 2 bases, J lost 5 bases, and 13 bases stayed unmatched. From germline, CDR1 is SGHAT and CDR2 FQNNGV. The CDR3 region is CASSLLLVAGVKDTQYF. Written as DNA, the CDR3 is TGTGCCAGCAGCTTACTACTGGTGGCGGGAGTTAAAGATACGCAGTATTTT.

The chain employs TRBV25-1 and TRBJ1-2; no definite D call. Germline CDR1 is MGHDK and CDR2 is SYGVNS. CDR3 length: 15 amino acids. Trimming left V 3 bases short and J 2 bases short, with 13 bases between. CDR3 bases: TGTGCCAGCAGTGATTGGTCGGGGAGGAACTATGGCTACACCTTC. Translating gives CASSDWSGRNYGYTF.

The chain uses TRBV13 and TRBJ2-1, with 13 bases aligning to TRBD2. The CDR3 loop spans 17 amino acids. Germline-derived CDR1 and CDR2 are PRHDT and FYEKMQ (reference sequence). Germline trimming cut 4 bases from V and 7 bases from J; bases unmatched to any gene: 10. The CDR3 sequence is CASSSLLAGGLLNEQFF. The CDR3 DNA reads as TGTGCCAGCAGCTCCCTACTAGCGGGAGGGCTTTTAAATGAGCAGTTCTTC.

The chain uses TRBV5-1 and TRBJ2-5; D may be TRBD1 (7 bases). This CDR3 is 15 amino acids long. The germline V and J ends were trimmed by 0 bases and 7 bases, with 16 bases remaining between them. Germline loops: CDR1 SGHRS, CDR2 YFSETQ. The CDR3 nucleotides are TGCGCCAGCAGCTTGGCGGCAGGGGGGCTTGTGACCCAGTACTTC. Amino acid sequence: CASSLAAGGLVTQYF.

This clone was observed a handful of times. The chain has TRBV7-9 and TRBJ1-6; D perhaps matches TRBD1 (6 bases). The ends were cut back, 6 bases at V and 8 bases at J, with 11 bases in the middle. The V gene's germline CDR1 is SEHNR and CDR2 FQNEAQ (reference sequence). The CDR3 covers 13 residues. Written as DNA, the CDR3 is TGTGCCAGCAGACACAGGGTCGATTCACCCCTCCACTTT. Protein product: CASRHRVDSPLHF.

The table lists this clone with a few counts. This chain's CDR3 is CASSKAGTGGFGTEAFF. The CDR3 bases are TGTGCCAGCAGCAAGGCCGGGACAGGGGGCTTCGGCACTGAAGCTTTCTTT. The gene calls are TRBV5-6 and TRBJ1-1; 12 nucleotides align to TRBD1. The CDR3 is 17 amino acids. In germline, CDR1 is SGHDT, CDR2 YYEEEE. The trim removed 4 bases at V and 4 bases at J, leaving 11 bases unmatched.

The V and J genes are TRBV13 and TRBJ1-4; D may be TRBD1 (5 bases). The CDR3 runs 16 residues. V lost 5 bases and J lost 7, with 20 bases in between. Germline CDR1 and CDR2: PRHDT and FYEKMQ (reference sequence). CDR3 loop: CASSPYNVREGEKLFF. CDR3 in DNA: TGTGCCAGCAGCCCCTATAACGTCAGGGAGGGTGAAAAACTGTTTTTT.

This clone was counted only a few times. The chain links TRBV6-2 or TRBV6-3 to TRBJ2-4; TRBD2 agrees at 8 bases. The CDR3 sequence is 16 residues long. The junction had 4 bases not matched to a gene; V was cut back by 2 bases and J by 1 base. CDR1 is MNHEY and CDR2 is SVGEGT in the germline V gene. The CDR3 here is CASSYVGREAKNIQYF. The CDR3 nucleotides are TGTGCCAGCAGTTACGTCGGGAGGGAGGCCAAAAACATTCAGTACTTC.

In this sample, this clone turned up once. The CDR3 coding sequence is TGTGCCAGCAGTTTATTGGGGATAGGGGGCTACGAGCAGTACTTC. Its protein product is CASSLLGIGGYEQYF. The chain has TRBV28 and TRBJ2-7, with TRBD1 as a possible D gene (6 bases). V dropped 1 base and J dropped 3 bases, with 13 bases sitting between them. This CDR3 is built from 15 residues. Germline-derived CDR1 and CDR2 are MDHEN and SYDVKM.

The chain employs TRBV28 and TRBJ2-7; a weak D match, TRBD2 (6 bases). Deletions cut 3 bases from V and 7 bases from J, with 16 bases between. The CDR3 contains 14 residues. Germline V CDR1 and CDR2: MDHEN, SYDVKM. For the CDR3, the DNA is TGTGCCAGCAGTTTTGGCCGGGGGTCGGGGGAGCAGTACTTC. Translated: CASSFGRGSGEQYF. The whole variable domain, filled in from reference TRBV28 and TRBJ2-7, reads DVKVTQSSRYLVKRTGEKVFLECVQDMDHENMFWYRQDPGLGLRLIYFSYDVKMKEKGDIPEGYSVSREKKERFSLILESASTNQTSMYLCASSFGRGSGEQYFGPGTRLTVT.

The J gene is TRBJ1-5, the V gene TRBV5-6, with 12 nucleotides matching TRBD1. V was clipped by 1 base and J by 7 bases; unmatched bases: 9. CDR3 size: 17 residues. Germline loops: CDR1 SGHDT, CDR2 YYEEEE. The CDR3 region has the DNA TGTGCCAGCAGCTTGTTCGGGACAGGGGGCATGAACCAGCCCCAGCATTTT. It yields the protein CASSLFGTGGMNQPQHF.

The gene calls are TRBV30 and TRBJ2-1; TRBD2 matches 11 bases. Germline V lookup: CDR1 GTSNPN, CDR2 SVGIG (reference sequence). V was pared by 3 bases and J by 9 bases, with 10 bases of the junction left unmatched. This CDR3 comprises 15 residues. The CDR3 DNA reads TGTGCCTGGAGGGCTAGCGGGAGGTCATTCAGTGAGCAGTTCTTC. Amino acid sequence: CAWRASGRSFSEQFF.

The chain uses TRBV5-8 and TRBJ2-4; 7 positions agree with TRBD2. CDR1 and CDR2 from the germline V gene are SGHTS and YDEGEE. The CDR3 spans 13 residues. J lost 12 bases, V lost 4 bases, and 10 bases had no gene match. The DNA of the CDR3 is TGTGCCAGCAGCCCATTCTGGGGGGGGAATCAGTACTTC. The encoded protein is CASSPFWGGNQYF.